This TCR beta chain was captured in a study of human T cells and chemical hapten exposure. Regarding time point: pre-sensitization, week 0. Treatment given: therapeutic diphenylcyclopropenone sensitization with weekly scalp DPC. This clonotype was seen a handful of times. In germline, CDR1 is SGHVS, CDR2 FQNEAQ. Unmatched junction bases numbered 13, after V lost 5 bases and J lost 4 bases. The length of the CDR3 is 16 residues. TCRdb reanalysed the RACE reads using MiXCR and keeps one entry per CDR3 protein. The repertoire includes 280,000 or so distinct CDR3 sequences, 7.5% to 8% of them detected once, and more than 0.95% sits in the top ten.

The V and J genes are TRBV7-8 and TRBJ1-2, with 7 bases identical to TRBD1. Material: whole blood, obtained in connection with sensitization to the hapten diphenylcyclopropenone (DPC). The TCR originated in a man younger than 35 with alopecia areata. Some clones in this sample may be carry-over from other donors' samples. The CDR3 spells CASSPRGGAGAYGYTF. The CDR3 coding sequence is TGTGCCAGCAGCCCCAGGGGGGGCGCGGGGGCCTATGGCTACACCTTC. The full variable domain, with the rest looked up from reference TRBV7-8 and TRBJ1-2, is GAGVSQSPRYKVAKRGQDVALRCDPISGHVSLFWYQQALGQGPEFLTYFQNEAQLDKSGLPSDRFFAERPEGSVSTLKIQRTQQEDSAVYLCASSPRGGAGAYGYTFGSGTRLTVV.